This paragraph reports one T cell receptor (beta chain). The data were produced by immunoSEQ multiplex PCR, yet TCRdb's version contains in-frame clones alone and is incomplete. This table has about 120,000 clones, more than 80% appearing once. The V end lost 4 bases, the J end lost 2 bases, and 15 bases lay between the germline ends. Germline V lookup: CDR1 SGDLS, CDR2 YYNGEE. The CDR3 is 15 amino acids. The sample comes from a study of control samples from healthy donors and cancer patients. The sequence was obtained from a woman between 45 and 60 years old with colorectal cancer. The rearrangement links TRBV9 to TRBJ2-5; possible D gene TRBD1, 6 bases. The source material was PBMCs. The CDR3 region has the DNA TGTGCCAGCAGCAAACGGGACATCCGACAAGAGACCCAGTACTTC. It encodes CASSKRDIRQETQYF.